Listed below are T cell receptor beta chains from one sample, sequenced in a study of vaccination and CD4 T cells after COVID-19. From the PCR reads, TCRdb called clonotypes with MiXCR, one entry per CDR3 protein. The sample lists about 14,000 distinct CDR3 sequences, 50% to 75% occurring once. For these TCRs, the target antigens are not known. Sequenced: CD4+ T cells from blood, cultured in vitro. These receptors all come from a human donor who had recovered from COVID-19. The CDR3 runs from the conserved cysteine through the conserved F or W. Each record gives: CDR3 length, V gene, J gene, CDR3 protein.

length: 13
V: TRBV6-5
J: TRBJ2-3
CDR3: CASSYQGGDTQYF

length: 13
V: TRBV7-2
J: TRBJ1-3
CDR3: CASSSTSGNTIYF

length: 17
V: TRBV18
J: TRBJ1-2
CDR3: CASSPLGQGRDLYGYTF

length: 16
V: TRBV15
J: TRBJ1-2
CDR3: CATSRDPGSSNYGYTF

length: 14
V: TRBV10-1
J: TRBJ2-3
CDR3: CASSQTSHFGTQYF

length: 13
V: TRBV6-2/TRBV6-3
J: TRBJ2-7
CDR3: CASRPSGSHEQYF

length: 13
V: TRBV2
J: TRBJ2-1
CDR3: CASKGRIYNEQFF

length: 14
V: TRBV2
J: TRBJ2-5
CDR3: CASTGGRGEETQYF

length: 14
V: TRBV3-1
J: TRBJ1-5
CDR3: CASSQGAGDQPQHF

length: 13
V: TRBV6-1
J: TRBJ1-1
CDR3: CASSKYRDTEAFF

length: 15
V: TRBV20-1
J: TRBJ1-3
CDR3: CSARDKTGMGNTIYF

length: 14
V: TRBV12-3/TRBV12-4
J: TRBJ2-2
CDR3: CASSFRRGFGELFF

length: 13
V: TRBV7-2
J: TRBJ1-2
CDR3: CASSLGSGAGYTF

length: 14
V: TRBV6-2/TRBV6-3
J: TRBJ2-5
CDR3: CASSYSWLVETQYF

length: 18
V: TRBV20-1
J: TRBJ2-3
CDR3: CSADPLAGGPEGGDTQYF

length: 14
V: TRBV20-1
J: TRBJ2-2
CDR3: CSATLAGAGGELFF

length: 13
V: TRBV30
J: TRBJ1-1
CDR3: CACGTGIGLGAFF

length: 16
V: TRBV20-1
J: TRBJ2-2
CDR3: CSARNGLAENTGELFF

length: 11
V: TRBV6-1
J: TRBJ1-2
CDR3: CASSALALHTF

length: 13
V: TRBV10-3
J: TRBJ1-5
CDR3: CAISDRSRQPQHF

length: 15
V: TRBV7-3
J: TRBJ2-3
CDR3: CASSLLAGPTDTQYF

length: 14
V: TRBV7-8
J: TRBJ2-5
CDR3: CASSLGGRTETQYF

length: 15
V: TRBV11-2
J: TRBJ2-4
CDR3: CASSSLVIAKNIQYF

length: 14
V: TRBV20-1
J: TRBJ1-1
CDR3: CSARTGTGGPEAFF